This TCR beta chain is from a study of blood T cell repertoires in COVID-19. On the study more broadly: Acute and convalescent COVID-19 samples came from the United States, Italy and Spain. PBMCs, B-cell-depleted T cells, or T cells were the source of the cDNA or gDNA that made up the material.

Germline V gene sequence: CDR1 KGHSH, CDR2 LQKENI. V was trimmed by 0 bases and J by 2 bases, leaving 8 bases between them. The CDR3 length is 14 residues. Study processing details: The authors estimated nucleated cell counts from reference gene primer amplification. This table comes from immunoSEQ multiplex PCR, and its TCRdb copy is limited to in-frame clones, with some not included. For V, J and clone size, that table is used; D and trimming come from the DNA. The data show under 15,000 clones, under 95% seen once. This sequence was found in a human donor in a cohort sampled during active COVID-19. The material sequenced was peripheral blood. This chain joins TRBV18 and TRBJ2-7, with no clear D. The CDR3: CASSPPGLTYEQYF. The CDR3 bases are TGTGCCAGCTCACCACCTGGGCTTACCTACGAGCAGTACTTC.